The rows below give T cell receptor beta chains drawn from one sample of a study of cytomegalovirus exposure and HLA in healthy donors. Assay: immunoSEQ multiplex PCR; the TCRdb copy retains only in-frame clones and omits some. The table has 66,000 or so clones, approximately 96% seen once. The sample comprised PBMCs. These TCRs come from a woman aged 18 to 35 in good health and CMV-seropositive. Both conserved end residues are part of each CDR3.

V gene,J gene,CDR3 length,CDR3 protein
TRBV6-1,TRBJ2-7,12,CASTPGPGEQYF
TRBV28,TRBJ2-5,15,CASGLTGQGPQTQYF
TRBV28,TRBJ2-7,14,CASKVGTGYYEQYF
TRBV4-2,TRBJ1-1,15,CASSQERIGQFEAFF
TRBV4-1,TRBJ2-5,16,CASSQSAGWTQETQYF
TRBV9,TRBJ2-1,16,CASSPWMLAGLNEQFF
TRBV20-1,TRBJ2-7,11,CSARDWYGQYF
TRBV9,TRBJ1-5,15,CASSVGDRGNQPQHF
TRBV19,TRBJ1-2,14,CASRQSAANYGYTF
TRBV4-1,TRBJ1-5,13,CASSQETHQPQHF
TRBV2,TRBJ2-3,17,CASSGTSGRWGTDTQYF
TRBV6-5,TRBJ1-4,13,CASSLVNNEKLFF